This passage covers 25 T cell receptor beta chains from one sample sequenced in a study of OX40 agonist ivuxolimab in advanced cancers. Method: immunoSEQ multiplex PCR; TCRdb's copy keeps in-frame clones and lacks some. The sample consists of about 62,000 clones, over 75% of them appearing once. Sequences were derived from CD4+ or CD8+ T cells sorted from blood, sampled in a trial of the OX40 agonist ivuxolimab. These receptors originate from an adult with an advanced solid tumor such as melanoma, head and neck, liver or kidney cancer.

V usage is TRBV4-2 and J usage is TRBJ1-6; no clear D gene. The ends were cut back, 5 bases at V and 7 bases at J, with 18 bases in the middle. CDR1 is LGHNA, CDR2 YNFKEQ, per germline. The CDR3 spans 16 residues. CDR3 amino acids: CASSTRAIFTNSPLHF. DNA of the CDR3: TGTGCCAGCAGCACCCGCGCCATTTTTACCAATTCACCCCTCCACTTT.

This sequence joins TRBV9 and TRBJ2-1; 10 bases line up with TRBD2. The germline V gene encodes CDR1 SGDLS and CDR2 YYNGEE. Trimming took 0 bases from V and 3 from J; bases not matched to a gene: 0. The CDR3 totals 15 residues. CDR3 residues: CASSVGTSGYNEQFF. The CDR3 bases are TGTGCCAGCAGCGTAGGGACTAGCGGCTACAATGAGCAGTTCTTC. Full variable domain (remainder filled in from reference TRBV9 and TRBJ2-1): DSGVTQTPKHLITATGQRVTLRCSPRSGDLSVYWYQQSLDQGLQFLIQYYNGEERAKGNILERFSAQQFPDLHSELNLSSLELGDSALYFCASSVGTSGYNEQFFGPGTRLTVL.

The rearrangement joins TRBV18 to TRBJ2-7; D is perhaps TRBD1 (6 bases). Trimming stripped 3 bases from V and 4 bases from J, with 16 bases between. The germline V gene has CDR1 KGHSH and CDR2 LQKENI. CDR3 length: 15 amino acids. The CDR3: CASSPRDKLSYEQYF. The CDR3 nucleotides are TGTGCCAGCTCACCCCGGGACAAGCTCTCGTACGAGCAGTACTTC.

CDR3 coding DNA: TGTGCCAGCAGCTCCGGGACAGGGTCAAGCTCTGAAGCTTTCTTT. Residues: CASSSGTGSSSEAFF. The chain combines TRBV6-5 with TRBJ1-1, with 9 bases matching TRBD1. This CDR3 contains 15 residues. V shed 6 bases and J 6 bases; nucleotides not matched to a gene: 11. Germline CDR1 and CDR2: MNHEY and SVGAGI.

In regard to this clone: A read error may produce the germline difference seen at one junction end. CDR3 loop: CASSFEGGTQYF. The CDR3 DNA reads TGTGCTAGCAGTTTCGAGGGGGGAACCCAGTACTTC. The chain couples TRBV7-7 to TRBJ2-5; D is tentatively TRBD1 or TRBD2 (6 bases each). The CDR3 covers 12 residues. In germline, CDR1 is SSHAT, CDR2 FNYEAQ (reference sequence).

V usage is TRBV30 and J usage is TRBJ2-3, with D tentatively TRBD1 or TRBD2 (5 bases each). The germline V gene has CDR1 GTSNPN and CDR2 SVGIG (reference sequence). The V end was cut by 1 base, the J end by 6 bases, with 17 bases between. The CDR3 runs to 15 residues. CDR3 sequence (DNA): TGTGCCTGGAGTGGGCGCCCAGGGCGGAGGGATACGCAGTATTTT. It specifies CAWSGRPGRRDTQYF. The full variable domain, its missing parts supplied by reference TRBV30 and TRBJ2-3, is SQTIHQWPATLVQPVGSPLSLECTVEGTSNPNLYWYRQAAGRGLQLLFYSVGIGQISSEVPQNLSASRPQDRQFILSSKKLLLSDSGFYLCAWSGRPGRRDTQYFGPGTRLTVL.

This clone is a singleton in its sample. The CDR3 nucleotides read TGTGCCAGCAGCAAATACAGGATTGACAGTTATAATTCACCCCTCCACTTT. This translates into CASSKYRIDSYNSPLHF. The chain has TRBV21-1 and TRBJ1-6; TRBD1 was called by the table and not checked on the DNA. TRBV21-1 is a listed pseudogene. The CDR3 length is 17 residues.

The V gene is TRBV19, the J gene TRBJ2-4, with 7 bases that match TRBD1. The CDR3 is made up of 14 amino acids. Germline CDR1 is LNHDA and CDR2 is SQIVND (reference sequence). Trimming took 9 bases from V and 3 from J; bases not matched to a gene: 8. The CDR3 DNA is TGTGCCAGCGGACAGGTCGGGGACAAAAACATTCAGTACTTC. Protein product: CASGQVGDKNIQYF. The full variable domain, rest sourced from reference TRBV19 and TRBJ2-4, is DGGITQSPKYLFRKEGQNVTLSCEQNLNHDAMYWYRQDPGQGLRLIYYSQIVNDFQKGDIAEGYSVSREKKESFPLTVTSAQKNPTAFYLCASGQVGDKNIQYFGAGTRLSVL.

This clone was counted once. The J gene is TRBJ1-5, the V gene TRBV28; D gene uncertain. The CDR3 length is 16 residues. Trimming shortened V by 5 bases and J by 3 bases, and 17 bases separated the two germline ends. Per the germline V gene, CDR1 is MDHEN and CDR2 is SYDVKM. The CDR3 sequence is CASSIGINGVNQPQHF. In nucleotides, the CDR3 is TGTGCCAGCAGTATTGGGATAAATGGGGTCAATCAGCCCCAGCATTTT.

The chain employs TRBV18 and TRBJ2-6; D is unclear. Trimming shortened V by 2 bases and J by 0 bases, and 17 bases separated the two germline ends. From germline, CDR1 is KGHSH and CDR2 LQKENI. This CDR3 has 19 amino acids. The CDR3 DNA follows: TGTGCCAGCTCACCAGATCATCGGGCGGTCCCCTCTGGGGCCAACGTCCTGACTTTC. This sequence encodes CASSPDHRAVPSGANVLTF.

This clone has only a few counts. The gene calls are TRBV5-1 and TRBJ1-6; the match to TRBD1 covers 8 bases. Trimming cost V 5 bases and J 7 bases; bases outside gene matches: 5. Germline CDR1 and CDR2: SGHRS and YFSETQ. The CDR3 is made up of 14 amino acids. CDR3 protein: CASSRTGINSPLHF. DNA of the CDR3: TGCGCCAGCAGTCGGACAGGGATCAATTCACCCCTCCACTTT.

The chain is built from TRBV9 and TRBJ2-1; tentatively, D is TRBD2 (5 bases). Germline V CDR1 and CDR2: SGDLS, YYNGEE. Deletions cut 0 bases from V and 2 bases from J, with 12 bases between. The CDR3 runs 16 residues. CDR3 DNA sequence: TGTGCCAGCAGCGTAGATGCGGGTCTGACCTACAATGAGCAGTTCTTC. Its protein is CASSVDAGLTYNEQFF.

The genes are TRBV5-1 and TRBJ2-3; 8 bases map to TRBD1. Germline V gene data show CDR1 as SGHRS and CDR2 as YFSETQ. The CDR3 length is 16 residues. V trimming: 0 bases; J trimming: 4 bases; junction bases outside the gene matches: 7. In DNA, the CDR3 is TGCGCCAGCAGCTTGGCCGGGCAGGGGGCCGCAGATACGCAGTATTTT. Translation: CASSLAGQGAADTQYF.

The chain links TRBV4-1 to TRBJ1-5; the D gene is possibly TRBD1 (6 bases). The CDR3 totals 16 residues. From germline, CDR1 is MGHRA and CDR2 YSYEKL. V lost 0 bases to trimming and J lost 5 bases, with 14 bases between them. The CDR3, as DNA: TGCGCCAGCAGCCAAGATCCCCGACAGGTTTATCAGCCCCAGCATTTT. It yields the protein CASSQDPRQVYQPQHF.

The rearrangement links TRBV2 to TRBJ1-6, with unresolved D. The germline V gene has CDR1 SNHLY and CDR2 FYNNEI. The CDR3 length is 11 residues. V was pared by 5 bases and J by 9 bases, with 5 bases between. CDR3 coding DNA: TGTGCCAGCAGTATCACTTCACCCCTCCACTTT. Residues: CASSITSPLHF.

The CDR3 reads CASGQGTGYTF. The CDR3 nucleotides read TGTGCCAGCGGACAGGGTACTGGCTACACCTTC. V is TRBV25-1 and J is TRBJ1-2; 8 bases agree with TRBD1. Trimming at V came to 8 bases and at J to 7 bases, leaving 3 bases not matched to a gene. Germline lookup yields CDR1 MGHDK and CDR2 SYGVNS. The CDR3 contains 11 residues.

J is TRBJ2-3 and V is TRBV7-6, with 9 positions matching TRBD1. Germline V CDR1 and CDR2: SGHVS, FNYEAQ. The CDR3 extends over 17 amino acids. Trimming took 0 bases from V and 4 from J; bases not matched to a gene: 8. The CDR3, as DNA: TGTGCCAGCAGCTTAGCCCGACAGGGGGGATTCTCAGATACGCAGTATTTT. Its translation: CASSLARQGGFSDTQYF. The full variable domain, with the rest looked up from reference TRBV7-6 and TRBJ2-3, is GAGVSQSPRYKVTKRGQDVALRCDPISGHVSLYWYRQALGQGPEFLTYFNYEAQQDKSGLPNDRFSAERPEGSISTLTIQRTEQRDSAMYRCASSLARQGGFSDTQYFGPGTRLTVL.

The gene calls are TRBV19 and TRBJ1-2; 9 bases agree with TRBD1. Per the germline V gene, CDR1 is LNHDA and CDR2 is SQIVND (reference sequence). The V and J ends lost 4 bases and 5 bases, in that order; junction bases with no gene match: 14. CDR3 size: 17 residues. CDR3 sequence (DNA): TGTGCCAGTAGTACTACCGGGACAGGGAGTGGAACATATGGCTACACCTTC. This encodes CASSTTGTGSGTYGYTF.

The J gene is TRBJ2-3, the V gene TRBV7-2; TRBD1 matches at 10 bases. V lost 4 bases to trimming and J lost 1 base; unmatched junction nucleotides: 2. The CDR3 spans 15 residues. Germline V gene sequence: CDR1 SGHTA, CDR2 FQGNSA. The CDR3 region has the DNA TGTGCCAGCAGCTCCGGACAGGGGGGCACAGATACGCAGTATTTT. Encoded protein: CASSSGQGGTDTQYF.

This clone has only a few counts. The chain combines TRBV11-2 with TRBJ2-1, with 12 bases matching TRBD2. The trim removed 6 bases at V and 6 bases at J, leaving 6 bases unmatched. The CDR3 spans 15 residues. CDR1 is SGHAT and CDR2 is FQNNGV in the germline V gene. The CDR3 region has the DNA TGTGCCAGCAGACTAGCGGGAGGACCGTCCAATGAGCAGTTCTTC. This codes for CASRLAGGPSNEQFF.

This rearrangement joins TRBV11-2 to TRBJ2-7, with TRBD2 matching 9 bases. Germline lookup yields CDR1 SGHAT and CDR2 FQNNGV. The CDR3 sequence is 19 residues long. V was clipped by 3 bases and J by 2 bases; unmatched bases: 17. CDR3 in amino acids: CASSFNIGVSGRLAYEQYF. For the CDR3, the DNA is TGTGCCAGCAGCTTCAACATAGGGGTGAGCGGGAGGCTCGCCTACGAGCAGTACTTC.

This clone was seen only once. The V gene is TRBV5-8, the J gene TRBJ1-3; D is unclear. Germline CDR1 is SGHTS and CDR2 is YDEGEE. CDR3 length equals 13 residues. Trimming stripped 4 bases from V and 4 bases from J, with 9 bases between. The CDR3 sequence is CASSRTDGNTIYF. The DNA for the CDR3 is TGTGCCAGCAGCCGGACTGACGGAAACACCATATATTTT.

The chain employs TRBV19 and TRBJ1-1; D is perhaps TRBD1 (5 bases). V lost 4 bases and J 0 bases, leaving 12 bases between the germline ends. The CDR3 runs 15 residues. Germline V CDR1 and CDR2: LNHDA, SQIVND (reference sequence). CDR3 amino acids: CASSKGQLMNTEAFF. The CDR3 nucleotides are TGTGCCAGTAGTAAGGGGCAGTTAATGAACACTGAAGCTTTCTTT.

This chain connects TRBV5-4 to TRBJ2-7, with 12 bases identical to TRBD2. With 3 bases clipped from V and 8 bases from J, the junction kept 12 bases outside the gene matches. The germline CDR1 and CDR2 sequences are SGHNT and YYREEE (reference sequence). The CDR3 contains 16 residues. The CDR3 region has the DNA TGTGCCAGCAGCTCTTGGTCGCGGACTAGCGGGGCACAGCAGTACGTC. Its translation: CASSSWSRTSGAQQYV.

This clone was seen more than once but under ten times. The rearrangement uses TRBV7-2 and TRBJ2-3; D gene uncertain. The germline V gene has CDR1 SGHTA and CDR2 FQGNSA. The CDR3 loop spans 15 amino acids. V was pared by 3 bases and J by 6 bases, with 16 bases between. CDR3 sequence reads: CASSFWVGNRDTQYF. In nucleotides, the CDR3 is TGTGCCAGCAGCTTTTGGGTGGGGAATCGGGATACGCAGTATTTT.